One and the same sample provided the 25 T cell receptor beta chains below, sequenced in a study of T cell repertoires in cytomegalovirus infection. These receptors are not linked to any known antigen. TCRdb redid the calling of the reads with MiXCR, one entry per CDR3 protein. The repertoire consists of a few hundred thousand distinct CDR3 sequences, with 20% to 25% occurring once and the leading ten covering 15% to 20%. Source: cultured PBMCs, taken from culture after CMV antigen stimulation. These TCRs come from a human donor in good health (CMV status not recorded). Some clones in this sample may be carry-over from other donors' samples.

There are many counts of this clonotype. The rearrangement links TRBV7-9 to TRBJ1-2; no firm D call. CDR1 SEHNR and CDR2 FQNEAQ come from the germline V gene (reference sequence). Trimming took off 5 bases at V and 6 bases at J, with 13 bases between the two ends. There are 13 residues in the CDR3. The CDR3: CASSPTLADGYTF. The CDR3 nucleotides are TGTGCCAGCAGCCCCACGCTGGCCGATGGCTACACCTTC. The full variable domain, with the rest looked up from reference TRBV7-9 and TRBJ1-2, is DTGVSQNPRHKITKRGQNVTFRCDPISEHNRLYWYRQTLGQGPEFLTYFQNEAQLEKSRLLSDRFSAERPKGSFSTLEIQRTEQGDSAMYLCASSPTLADGYTFGSGTRLTVV.

The chain carries TRBV20-1 and TRBJ1-4; D call uncertain. CDR3 size: 13 residues. V dropped 8 bases and J dropped 8 bases, with 18 bases sitting between them. Germline CDR1 is DFQATT and CDR2 is SNEGSKA (reference sequence). CDR3 DNA: TGCAGTCCACGATTGACTCCAGACGAAAAACTGTTTTTT. It encodes CSPRLTPDEKLFF.

This clonotype has a count of ten or more. This chain links TRBV7-8 with TRBJ1-3; D uncertain. CDR1 and CDR2 from the germline V gene are SGHVS and FQNEAQ. V lost 0 bases and J 0 bases, leaving 12 bases between the germline ends. CDR3 length equals 17 residues. In DNA, the CDR3 is TGTGCCAGCAGCTTAGCGTTCCCCAGTCCCTCTGGAAACACCATATATTTT. Its protein is CASSLAFPSPSGNTIYF.

The chain carries TRBV7-2 and TRBJ2-3; the D gene is possibly TRBD1 (5 bases). The CDR3 is made up of 16 amino acids. V was cut by 4 bases and J by 6 bases, with 20 bases left in between. The germline V gene encodes CDR1 SGHTA and CDR2 FQGNSA. The CDR3 protein is CASSSISYTQGDTQYF. CDR3 in DNA: TGTGCCAGCAGCTCTATATCCTATACCCAGGGCGATACGCAGTATTTT.

The rearrangement links TRBV7-9 to TRBJ1-1; D remains ambiguous. This CDR3 comprises 15 residues. Trimming pared 2 bases from V and 0 bases from J, leaving 10 bases between. CDR1 is SEHNR and CDR2 is FQNEAQ in the germline V gene (reference sequence). In DNA form, the CDR3 reads TGTGCCAGCAGCTTATTACCCAGGATGAACACTGAAGCTTTCTTT. Its protein product is CASSLLPRMNTEAFF.

The V gene is TRBV20-1, the J gene TRBJ2-7; D call uncertain. The CDR3 runs 13 residues. Trimming pared 5 bases from V and 3 bases from J, leaving 14 bases between. CDR1 is DFQATT and CDR2 is SNEGSKA in the germline V gene (reference sequence). In DNA form, the CDR3 reads TGCAGTGCTCGAACGAACGTCCTCTACGAGCAGTACTTC. Translation: CSARTNVLYEQYF.

The table lists this clonotype with a few counts. The V call is TRBV6-2 or TRBV6-3, the J call TRBJ2-7; D is uncertain. The CDR3 is 18 residues long. V lost 10 bases and J lost 5, with 33 bases in between. In germline, CDR1 is MNHEY, CDR2 SVGEGT. CDR3 sequence reads: CATRPSPIGREVTNEQYF. The CDR3 DNA reads as TGTGCCACCCGTCCAAGCCCGATCGGAAGGGAAGTCACCAACGAGCAGTACTTC.

The chain employs TRBV20-1 and TRBJ2-3; the D gene could be TRBD1 or TRBD2 (5 bases each). Between the trimmed V and J ends, which lost 6 bases and 3 bases, there was a span of 22 bases. This CDR3 comprises 16 residues. The germline V gene encodes CDR1 DFQATT and CDR2 SNEGSKA (reference sequence). CDR3 sequence reads: CSANGDDRVGTDTQYF. The CDR3 nucleotides are TGCAGTGCCAATGGGGACGATAGAGTTGGAACAGATACGCAGTATTTT.

V is TRBV7-8 and J is TRBJ1-2; 8 bases agree with TRBD1. The germline gives CDR1 SGHVS, CDR2 FQNEAQ. This CDR3 has 13 residues. The J segment lost 2 bases and the V segment lost 4 bases, leaving 0 bases of the junction unmatched. The CDR3 is CASSYRGNYGYTF. The CDR3 DNA reads TGTGCCAGCAGCTACAGGGGGAACTATGGCTACACCTTC. Filled out from reference TRBV7-8 and TRBJ1-2, the complete variable domain reads GAGVSQSPRYKVAKRGQDVALRCDPISGHVSLFWYQQALGQGPEFLTYFQNEAQLDKSGLPSDRFFAERPEGSVSTLKIQRTQQEDSAVYLCASSYRGNYGYTFGSGTRLTVV.

Only a few counts were recorded for this clonotype. This chain connects TRBV19 to TRBJ2-3; 8 nucleotides line up with TRBD1. Per germline, CDR1 LNHDA and CDR2 SQIVND (reference sequence). The length of the CDR3 is 15 residues. V lost 6 bases, J lost 4 bases, and 9 bases stayed unmatched. CDR3 sequence reads: CASSPQDRVADTQYF. The CDR3 region has the DNA TGTGCCAGTAGCCCCCAGGACAGGGTGGCAGATACGCAGTATTTT. The full variable domain, its missing parts supplied by reference TRBV19 and TRBJ2-3, is DGGITQSPKYLFRKEGQNVTLSCEQNLNHDAMYWYRQDPGQGLRLIYYSQIVNDFQKGDIAEGYSVSREKKESFPLTVTSAQKNPTAFYLCASSPQDRVADTQYFGPGTRLTVL.

This clonotype was picked up a small number of times. This sequence joins TRBV12-3 or TRBV12-4 and TRBJ1-2; D call uncertain. The CDR3 runs to 12 residues. The V gene lost 4 bases and the J gene lost 1 base, with 4 bases spanning the gap. CDR3 region: CASSSHNYGYTF. As DNA, the CDR3 is TGTGCCAGCAGTTCCCATAACTATGGCTACACCTTC.

V usage is TRBV19 and J usage is TRBJ2-5; tentatively, D is TRBD2 (5 bases). The CDR3 has 15 residues. The germline gives CDR1 LNHDA, CDR2 SQIVND (reference sequence). The ends were cut back, 1 base at V and 4 bases at J, with 13 bases in the middle. The CDR3 reads CASSIGQEVSETQYF. For the CDR3, the DNA is TGTGCCAGTAGTATAGGGCAGGAGGTCTCAGAGACCCAGTACTTC.

J is TRBJ2-1 and V is TRBV15; the D is unclear. CDR3 length equals 14 residues. V lost 1 base and J 9 bases, leaving 13 bases between the germline ends. From germline, CDR1 is LNHNV and CDR2 YYDKDF (reference sequence). The CDR3 region has the DNA TGTGCCACCAGCAGAGGCGACGGCGAAAGTGAGCAGTTCTTC. This translates into CATSRGDGESEQFF.

Many counts were recorded for this clonotype. This chain connects TRBV27 to TRBJ2-7, with a tentative D call TRBD2 (6 bases). This CDR3 is 17 amino acids long. Trimming cost V 5 bases and J 6 bases, with 26 bases left between them. Germline CDR1 reads MNHEY; CDR2 reads SMNVEV (reference sequence). The CDR3 region has the DNA TGTGCCAGCAGTCCCTCCTACGCGGCTAGCGTCCCCCGCGAGCAGTACTTC. Translation: CASSPSYAASVPREQYF.

This chain uses TRBV4-3 with TRBJ2-7; a possible D gene is TRBD2 (6 bases). Germline loops: CDR1 LGHNA, CDR2 YSLEER. The germline V and J ends were trimmed by 1 base and 2 bases, with 9 bases remaining between them. The CDR3 is 14 amino acids. The CDR3 nucleotides read TGCGCCAGCAGCCAAGCTCCGGGGGCCTACGAGCAGTACTTC. It specifies CASSQAPGAYEQYF.

In this sample, this clonotype turned up a few times. V gene TRBV7-9 combines with J gene TRBJ1-1; D perhaps matches TRBD1 (5 bases). The V gene's germline CDR1 is SEHNR and CDR2 FQNEAQ (reference sequence). This CDR3 comprises 15 residues. Trimming pared 1 base from V and 1 base from J, leaving 10 bases between. CDR3 sequence: CASSLVEGRNTEAFF. The CDR3 nucleotides read TGTGCCAGCAGCTTAGTTGAGGGGCGGAACACTGAAGCTTTCTTT.

This clonotype appeared a few times. The chain employs TRBV11-2 and TRBJ1-2; a weak D match, TRBD1 (5 bases). Germline CDR1 SGHAT, CDR2 FQNNGV. The CDR3 loop spans 16 amino acids. Trimming pared 3 bases from V and 3 bases from J, leaving 17 bases between. The CDR3 DNA is TGTGCCAGCAGCTTCCCTCGGGCGGGAGGGGACTATGGCTACACCTTC. Encoded protein: CASSFPRAGGDYGYTF.

The gene calls are TRBV25-1 and TRBJ1-5, with D perhaps matching TRBD1 (5 bases). This CDR3 has 14 residues. The V and J ends lost 1 base and 4 bases respectively, with 8 bases between them. Germline lookup yields CDR1 MGHDK and CDR2 SYGVNS. The CDR3 sequence is CASSESWGNQPQHF. The CDR3 region has the DNA TGTGCCAGCAGTGAATCATGGGGGAATCAGCCCCAGCATTTT.

This clonotype was detected only a few times. At one end the junction does not follow the germline gene, possibly because of a read error. The chain carries TRBV7-8 and TRBJ1-5, with D tentatively TRBD1 (5 bases). The CDR3 runs 14 residues. Germline CDR1 and CDR2: SGHVS and FQNEAQ. DNA for the CDR3: TGTGCCAGCAGCTTAGCCCAAACCTGGATGGGGCAGGTATTT. This codes for CASSLAQTWMGQVF.

This clonotype was counted a few times. CDR3 nucleotide sequence: TGCGCCAGCAGCCCGACACCTGGACTAGAGAGCTCCTACGAGCAGTACTTC. Its translation: CASSPTPGLESSYEQYF. This chain joins TRBV4-3 and TRBJ2-7, with 7 bases matching TRBD2. This CDR3 is 17 amino acids long. Trimming took 4 bases from V and 0 from J; bases not matched to a gene: 12. Per the germline V gene, CDR1 is LGHNA and CDR2 is YSLEER.

The chain is built from TRBV4-3 and TRBJ1-2; D is unresolved. From germline, CDR1 is LGHNA and CDR2 YSLEER. This CDR3 contains 14 residues. V dropped 5 bases and J dropped 6 bases, with 16 bases sitting between them. CDR3 nucleotides: TGCGCCAGCAGCGAAACTATCGCGGGTAATGGCTACACCTTC. The encoded protein is CASSETIAGNGYTF.

The chain's CDR3 is CASSFDGGSNVEQYF. The CDR3 DNA sequence: TGTGCCAGCAGCTTCGATGGCGGGAGTAATGTGGAGCAGTACTTC. This chain joins TRBV7-2 and TRBJ2-7; TRBD2 matches 7 bases. Germline V gene data show CDR1 as SGHTA and CDR2 as FQGNSA. The junction had 12 bases not matched to a gene; V was cut back by 3 bases and J by 7 bases. This CDR3 comprises 15 residues.

This clonotype was observed at least ten times. This chain joins TRBV15 and TRBJ2-2; TRBD1 agrees at 9 bases. This CDR3 is built from 18 residues. The V and J ends lost 6 bases and 3 bases, in that order; junction bases with no gene match: 14. Germline V CDR1 and CDR2: LNHNV, YYDKDF (reference sequence). The CDR3 nucleotides read TGTGCCACCAGACCGGGACAGGGTCGTTTTATGGACACCGGGGAGCTGTTTTTT. Amino acid sequence: CATRPGQGRFMDTGELFF.

This clonotype was observed a handful of times. The V and J genes are TRBV7-2 and TRBJ2-7, with D maybe TRBD2 (5 bases). V shed 6 bases and J shed 3 bases, with 15 bases lying between them. Germline CDR1 SGHTA, CDR2 FQGNSA. The length of the CDR3 is 14 residues. The CDR3 nucleotides read TGTGCCAGCAGGCCCCCAACCGGACTCTACGAGCAGTACTTC. Translation gives CASRPPTGLYEQYF.

Ten or more counts support this clonotype. This chain joins TRBV12-3 or TRBV12-4 and TRBJ1-1; D gene unclear. There are 13 residues in the CDR3. The V and J ends lost 3 bases and 1 base respectively, with 6 bases between them. CDR3 DNA sequence: TGTGCCAGCAGTTTTGACGGGAACACTGAAGCTTTCTTT. It yields the protein CASSFDGNTEAFF.